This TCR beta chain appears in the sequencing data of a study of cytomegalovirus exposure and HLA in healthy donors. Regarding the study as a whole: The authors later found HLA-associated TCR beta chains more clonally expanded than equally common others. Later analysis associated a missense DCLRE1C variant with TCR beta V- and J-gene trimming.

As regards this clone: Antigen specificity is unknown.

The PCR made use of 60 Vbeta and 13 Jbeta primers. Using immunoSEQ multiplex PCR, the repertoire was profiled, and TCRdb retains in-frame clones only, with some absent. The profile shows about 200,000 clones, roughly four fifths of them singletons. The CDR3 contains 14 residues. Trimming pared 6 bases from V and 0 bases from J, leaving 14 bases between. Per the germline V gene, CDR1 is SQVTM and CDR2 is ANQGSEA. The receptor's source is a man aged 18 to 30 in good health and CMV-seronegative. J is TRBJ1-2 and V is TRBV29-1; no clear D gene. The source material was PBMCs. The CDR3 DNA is TGCAGCGTCCCAGCAGACACAGCTAACTATGGCTACACCTTC. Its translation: CSVPADTANYGYTF.